These 20 T cell receptor beta chains share one sample of origin, sequenced in a study of shared clonotypes between healthy human individuals. Generated by immunoSEQ multiplex PCR, the TCRdb table keeps only in-frame clones and is missing some. Of about 2.1 million clones in the sample, 90% to 95% were seen once. Terminally differentiated effector memory CD45RA+ cells were excluded by CCR7 positive selection of CD45RO-negative cells. The sequenced sample consisted of naive CD8+ T cells from PBMCs. The receptors come from a man aged 18 to 29 in good health. Some clones in this sample may be carry-over from other donors' samples.

This sequence joins TRBV27 and TRBJ2-7; 15 positions agree with TRBD2. The CDR3 is made up of 20 amino acids. Germline-derived CDR1 and CDR2 are MNHEY and SMNVEV (reference sequence). V trimming: 4 bases; J trimming: 2 bases; junction bases outside the gene matches: 15. CDR3 bases: TGTGCCAGCAGTTCAGAGGACCTCGGACTAGCGGGAGGGCCCCCCTACGAGCAGTACTTC. Translating gives CASSSEDLGLAGGPPYEQYF.

To note about this clone: Other DNA sequences in the sample encode the same CDR3. The chain couples TRBV27 to TRBJ2-7; a possible D gene is TRBD1 (6 bases). Trimming pared 0 bases from V and 0 bases from J, leaving 9 bases between. Germline V gene lookup returns CDR1 MNHEY and CDR2 SMNVEV (reference sequence). The CDR3 is made up of 15 amino acids. As DNA, the CDR3 is TGTGCCAGCAGTTTATCTGCAGGGGCCTCCTACGAGCAGTACTTC. As protein: CASSLSAGASYEQYF.

The gene calls are TRBV28 and TRBJ2-3; 11 bases fit TRBD2. V shed 3 bases and J 6 bases; nucleotides not matched to a gene: 20. Germline V lookup: CDR1 MDHEN, CDR2 SYDVKM. This CDR3 has 20 residues. CDR3 coding DNA: TGTGCCAGCAGTTTTTGGACAGGGTCAGTGGGAGTAGCGGGAGGGGATACGCAGTATTTT. Translated: CASSFWTGSVGVAGGDTQYF.

The chain couples TRBV28 to TRBJ2-7, with 8 bases matching TRBD1. The CDR3 runs to 15 residues. Germline-derived CDR1 and CDR2 are MDHEN and SYDVKM. V shed 2 bases, J shed 6 bases, and the junction held 9 bases outside the gene matches. CDR3 sequence (DNA): TGTGCCAGCAGTTTAGGGACAGGAACTCAGGCCGAGCAGTACTTC. Translating gives CASSLGTGTQAEQYF.

The CDR3 DNA reads TGCAGCGTCGTCCCCTCCCTGCGGGAGGCAGATACGCAGTATTTT. It encodes CSVVPSLREADTQYF. The rearrangement uses TRBV29-1 and TRBJ2-3, with 8 bases lining up with TRBD2. In germline, CDR1 is SQVTM, CDR2 ANQGSEA. After removal of 6 bases from V and 4 bases from J, the junction contained 12 bases not matched to a gene. CDR3 length: 15 residues.

This clone was recorded once. J is TRBJ2-1 and V is TRBV9; 7 positions match TRBD2. This CDR3 has 14 residues. V lost 3 bases to trimming and J lost 8 bases; unmatched junction nucleotides: 8. Germline V lookup: CDR1 SGDLS, CDR2 YYNGEE. The CDR3 DNA reads TGTGCCAGCAGCGGGCTACCCGGGGGGTATGAGCAGTTCTTC. As protein: CASSGLPGGYEQFF. Complete variable domain (other parts from reference TRBV9 and TRBJ2-1): DSGVTQTPKHLITATGQRVTLRCSPRSGDLSVYWYQQSLDQGLQFLIQYYNGEERAKGNILERFSAQQFPDLHSELNLSSLELGDSALYFCASSGLPGGYEQFFGPGTRLTVL.

The chain has TRBV5-5 and TRBJ2-7; 10 nucleotides align to TRBD1. This CDR3 is 16 amino acids long. CDR1 and CDR2 from the germline V gene are SGHKS and YYEKEE (reference sequence). V trimming: 0 bases; J trimming: 4 bases; junction bases outside the gene matches: 7. The CDR3: CASSLAEWTGGYEQYF. The CDR3 DNA is TGTGCCAGCAGCTTGGCTGAATGGACAGGGGGATACGAGCAGTACTTC.

The gene calls are TRBV6-6 and TRBJ2-5, with D possibly being TRBD2 (6 bases). Germline V gene data show CDR1 as MNHNY and CDR2 as SVGAGI (reference sequence). V was clipped by 7 bases and J by 4 bases, with 19 bases between them. CDR3 length equals 15 residues. CDR3 DNA: TGTGCCAGCACCCTAAATTGGGGGGTAGGAGAGACCCAGTACTTC. It encodes CASTLNWGVGETQYF.

As to this clone: Other DNA sequences in the same sample also yield this CDR3. The genes are TRBV7-9 and TRBJ2-2; D gene ambiguous. Germline V CDR1 and CDR2: SEHNR, FQNEAQ (reference sequence). The CDR3 is made up of 13 amino acids. The germline V and J ends were trimmed by 5 bases and 1 base, with 5 bases remaining between them. Written as DNA, the CDR3 is TGTGCCAGCAGCCTGGGGAACACCGGGGAGCTGTTTTTT. It encodes CASSLGNTGELFF.

The CDR3 spells CASSPRGTEAFF. The CDR3 nucleotides are TGTGCCAGCAGCCCCAGAGGTACTGAAGCTTTCTTT. The chain couples TRBV7-8 to TRBJ1-1; D is ambiguous. V was cut by 5 bases and J by 5 bases, with 9 bases left in between. CDR1 and CDR2 (germline): SGHVS, FQNEAQ. The CDR3 totals 12 residues. Filled out from reference TRBV7-8 and TRBJ1-1, the complete variable domain reads GAGVSQSPRYKVAKRGQDVALRCDPISGHVSLFWYQQALGQGPEFLTYFQNEAQLDKSGLPSDRFFAERPEGSVSTLKIQRTQQEDSAVYLCASSPRGTEAFFGQGTRLTVV.

V usage is TRBV2 and J usage is TRBJ2-3, with 10 bases that match TRBD2. J was trimmed by 5 bases and V by 10 bases; bases with no gene match: 12. Germline loops: CDR1 SNHLY, CDR2 FYNNEI. This CDR3 is 15 amino acids long. In nucleotides, the CDR3 is TGTGCCATCACGGGGTTAGCGGGAGGTGTAGATACGCAGTATTTT. Translated: CAITGLAGGVDTQYF.

J is TRBJ2-1 and V is TRBV28; TRBD2 matches at 7 bases. V dropped 6 bases and J dropped 2; count of bases not matched to a gene: 13. The CDR3 is made up of 17 amino acids. Germline V lookup: CDR1 MDHEN, CDR2 SYDVKM. CDR3 DNA: TGTGCCAGCAGCGAGCCCCATCTAGCGGCCACCTACAATGAGCAGTTCTTC. It translates to CASSEPHLAATYNEQFF.

This clone has only one observation. The chain joins TRBV19 to TRBJ1-2, with a weak D call TRBD1 (5 bases). Germline-derived CDR1 and CDR2 are LNHDA and SQIVND (reference sequence). The CDR3 is 14 residues long. V lost 1 base to trimming and J lost 7 bases, with 13 bases between them. CDR3 DNA sequence: TGTGCCAGTAGTATAGGCCCAGGGAACGCTGGCTACACCTTC. The encoded protein is CASSIGPGNAGYTF.

The V and J genes are TRBV28 and TRBJ2-7; weak D call: TRBD1 (6 bases). Germline-derived CDR1 and CDR2 are MDHEN and SYDVKM. There are 14 residues in the CDR3. V shed 1 base and J shed 7 bases, with 14 bases lying between them. Here the CDR3 DNA reads TGTGCCAGCAGTTTATTGGACAGAAGGGAGGAGCAGTACTTC. Translation gives CASSLLDRREEQYF.

The CDR3 region is CASSLLLAEGYNEQFF. The CDR3 DNA follows: TGTGCCAGCAGCTTACTTCTGGCGGAGGGATACAATGAGCAGTTCTTC. The chain links TRBV11-1 to TRBJ2-1, with D possibly being TRBD2 (6 bases). Between the trimmed V and J ends, which lost 2 bases and 4 bases, there was a span of 15 bases. Per germline, CDR1 SGHAT and CDR2 FQDESV (reference sequence). CDR3 length: 16 residues.

In this sample, this clone turned up a few times. The rearrangement links TRBV30 to TRBJ1-1, with a tentative D call TRBD1 (6 bases). The germline V and J ends were trimmed by 1 base and 3 bases, with 15 bases remaining between them. The germline V gene has CDR1 GTSNPN and CDR2 SVGIG (reference sequence). The CDR3 length is 15 residues. CDR3 DNA: TGTGCCTGGAGTGGACCCGGGGGGGCGGACACTGAAGCTTTCTTT. Its translation: CAWSGPGGADTEAFF.

The chain joins TRBV11-2 to TRBJ2-5; D is ambiguous. This CDR3 has 17 residues. V was cut by 0 bases and J by 2 bases, with 16 bases left in between. The germline V gene encodes CDR1 SGHAT and CDR2 FQNNGV. The CDR3 sequence is CASSLEFVTWGQETQYF. The DNA of the CDR3 is TGTGCCAGCAGCTTAGAGTTCGTCACTTGGGGACAAGAGACCCAGTACTTC.

This clone was recorded only once. The sample holds other DNA sequences that translate to the same CDR3. The chain uses TRBV5-4 and TRBJ2-2; 11 positions agree with TRBD2. The CDR3 totals 16 residues. The trim removed 4 bases at V and 1 base at J, leaving 3 bases unmatched. Germline V gives CDR1 SGHNT, CDR2 YYREEE (reference sequence). The CDR3 spells CASSLGLAGNTGELFF. Here the CDR3 DNA reads TGTGCCAGCAGCCTTGGACTAGCGGGGAACACCGGGGAGCTGTTTTTT.

The gene calls are TRBV18 and TRBJ2-7; 9 nucleotides align to TRBD1. This CDR3 contains 16 residues. From germline, CDR1 is KGHSH and CDR2 LQKENI. Unmatched junction bases numbered 13, after V lost 3 bases and J lost 7 bases. The CDR3 spells CASSPLEVQGALEQYF. The DNA of the CDR3 is TGTGCCAGCTCACCTCTCGAGGTACAGGGGGCGCTTGAGCAGTACTTC.

As to this clone: The sample has other DNA sequences that encode this CDR3 too. This chain joins TRBV5-4 and TRBJ1-3, with D unclear. This CDR3 region has 14 residues. Trimming removed 0 bases from V and 1 base from J, with 5 bases in between. Germline assignment: CDR1 SGHNT and CDR2 YYREEE (reference sequence). CDR3 loop: CASSLGDSGNTIYF. CDR3 bases: TGTGCCAGCAGCTTGGGCGATTCTGGAAACACCATATATTTT.